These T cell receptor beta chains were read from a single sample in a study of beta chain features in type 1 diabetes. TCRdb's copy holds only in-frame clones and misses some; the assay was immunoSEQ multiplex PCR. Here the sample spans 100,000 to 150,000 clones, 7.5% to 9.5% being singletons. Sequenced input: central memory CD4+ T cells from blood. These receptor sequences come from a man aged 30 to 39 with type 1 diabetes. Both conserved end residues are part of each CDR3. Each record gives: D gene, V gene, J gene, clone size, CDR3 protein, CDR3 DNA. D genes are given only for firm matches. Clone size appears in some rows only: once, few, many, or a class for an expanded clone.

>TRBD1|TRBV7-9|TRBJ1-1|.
CASSPGQGSTEAFF
TGTGCCAGCAGTCCGGGACAGGGGAGCACTGAAGCTTTCTTT
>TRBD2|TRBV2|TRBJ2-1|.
CASSGSRGIYNEQFF
TGTGCCAGCAGTGGTTCGCGGGGGATTTACAATGAGCAGTTCTTC
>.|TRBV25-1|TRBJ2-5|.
CASSDRGRGETQYF
TGTGCCAGCAGCGATAGAGGGAGAGGAGAGACCCAGTACTTC
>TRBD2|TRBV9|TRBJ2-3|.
CASSVASGGATADTQYF
TGTGCCAGCAGCGTAGCTAGCGGGGGGGCCACCGCAGATACGCAGTATTTT
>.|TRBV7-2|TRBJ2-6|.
CASSSDRYISNVLTF
TGTGCCAGCAGCTCCGACAGGTATATTAGCAACGTCCTGACTTTC
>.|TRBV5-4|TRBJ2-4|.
CASSFDLHIQYF
TGTGCCAGCAGCTTTGACTTGCACATTCAGTACTTC
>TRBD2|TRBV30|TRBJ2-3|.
CAWSGGAADTQYF
TGTGCCTGGAGCGGGGGGGCAGCCGATACGCAGTATTTT
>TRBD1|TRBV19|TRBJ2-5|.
CASSPQTGGKETQYF
TGTGCCAGTAGTCCACAGACAGGGGGGAAAGAGACCCAGTACTTC
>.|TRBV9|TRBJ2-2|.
CASSVAGTNTGELFF
TGTGCCAGCAGCGTAGCGGGGACGAACACCGGGGAGCTGTTTTTT
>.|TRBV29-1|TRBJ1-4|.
CSVALDSANEKLFF
TGCAGCGTCGCCCTTGACAGTGCTAATGAAAAACTGTTTTTT
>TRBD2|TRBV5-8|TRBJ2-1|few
CASSFSGASYNEQFF
TGTGCCAGCAGCTTTAGCGGGGCCTCCTACAATGAGCAGTTCTTC
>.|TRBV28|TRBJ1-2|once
CASKRGTRNYGYTF
TGTGCCAGCAAAAGGGGGACCCGTAACTATGGCTACACCTTC
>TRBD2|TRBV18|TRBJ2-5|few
CASSPRPPGGQETQYF
TGTGCCAGCTCACCACGACCCCCGGGGGGTCAAGAGACCCAGTACTTC
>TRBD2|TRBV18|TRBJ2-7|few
CASSPGGNEQYF
TGTGCCAGCTCACCGGGAGGGAACGAGCAGTACTTC
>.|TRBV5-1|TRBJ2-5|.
CASSLDQETQYF
TGCGCCAGCAGCTTGGACCAGGAGACCCAGTACTTC
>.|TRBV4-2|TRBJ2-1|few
CASSRFTGGGAYNEQFF
TGTGCCAGCAGCCGGTTCACGGGAGGGGGCGCCTACAATGAGCAGTTCTTC
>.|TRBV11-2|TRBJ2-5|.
CASSFNGETQYF
TGTGCCAGCAGCTTCAACGGAGAGACCCAGTACTTC
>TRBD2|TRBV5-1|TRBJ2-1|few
CASSLVAGGLNEQFF
TGCGCCAGCAGCTTGGTTGCGGGGGGGCTTAATGAGCAGTTCTTC
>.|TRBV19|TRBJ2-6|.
CASSSQHLSGANVLTF
TGTGCCAGTAGTTCCCAACACCTCTCTGGGGCCAACGTCCTGACTTTC
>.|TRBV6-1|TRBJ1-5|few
CASSELGGSYSNQPQHF
TGTGCCAGCAGTGAACTTGGGGGCAGCTATAGCAATCAGCCCCAGCATTTT
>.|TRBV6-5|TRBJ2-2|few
CASSPQGTGELFF
TGTGCCAGCAGCCCACAGGGCACCGGGGAGCTGTTTTTT
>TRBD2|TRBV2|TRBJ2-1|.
CATTLAGGYNEQFF
TGTGCCACGACACTAGCGGGGGGGTACAATGAGCAGTTCTTC
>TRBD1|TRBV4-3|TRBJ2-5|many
CASSQGQGYQETQYF
TGCGCCAGCAGCCAAGGACAGGGGTACCAAGAGACCCAGTACTTC
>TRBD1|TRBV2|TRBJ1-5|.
CASRGTEYQPQHF
TGTGCCAGCAGGGGGACAGAGTATCAGCCCCAGCATTTT
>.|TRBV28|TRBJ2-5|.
CASSLPGRETQYF
TGTGCCAGCAGTCTACCAGGGAGGGAGACCCAGTACTTC
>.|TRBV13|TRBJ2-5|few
CASSSYQETQYF
TGTGCCAGCAGCTCATACCAAGAGACCCAGTACTTC
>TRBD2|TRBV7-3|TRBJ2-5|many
CASSEGLARGETQYF
TGTGCCAGCAGCGAAGGACTAGCGAGGGGAGAGACCCAGTACTTC
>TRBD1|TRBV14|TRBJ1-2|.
CASSQRTGIVYGYTF
TGTGCCAGCAGCCAACGGACAGGGATAGTCTATGGCTACACCTTC
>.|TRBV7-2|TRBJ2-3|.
CASSFRVSTDTQYF
TGTGCCAGCAGCTTTCGGGTTAGCACAGATACGCAGTATTTT
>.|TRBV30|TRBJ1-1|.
CAWSAQGNTEAFF
TGTGCCTGGAGTGCTCAGGGGAACACTGAAGCTTTCTTT
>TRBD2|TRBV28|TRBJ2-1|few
CASSEIAGGNEQFF
TGTGCCAGCAGTGAAATAGCGGGGGGCAATGAGCAGTTCTTC
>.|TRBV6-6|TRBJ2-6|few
CASKYLGSGANVLTF
TGTGCCAGCAAATACCTCGGTTCTGGGGCCAACGTCCTGACTTTC
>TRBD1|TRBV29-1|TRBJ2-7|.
CSVDRGNEQYF
TGCAGCGTTGACAGGGGGAACGAGCAGTACTTC
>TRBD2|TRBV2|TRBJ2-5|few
CASSEGGLEGETQYF
TGTGCCAGCAGTGAGGGGGGACTAGAGGGGGAGACCCAGTACTTC
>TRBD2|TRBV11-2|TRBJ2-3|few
CASSLGDYPITDTQYF
TGTGCCAGCAGCTTAGGGGACTATCCCATCACAGATACGCAGTATTTT
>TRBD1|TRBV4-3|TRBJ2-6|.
CASSQEVDRGPGGANVLTF
TGCGCCAGCAGCCAAGAAGTCGACAGGGGGCCTGGTGGGGCCAACGTCCTGACTTTC
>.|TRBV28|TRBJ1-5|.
CASSSRRGGYQPQHF
TGTGCCAGCAGTTCCCGGAGGGGCGGCTATCAGCCCCAGCATTTT
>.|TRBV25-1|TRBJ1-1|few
CASSPNSGANTEAFF
TGTGCCAGCAGTCCCAACTCAGGGGCTAACACTGAAGCTTTCTTT
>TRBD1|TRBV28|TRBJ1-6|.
CASSLRGQAYNSPLHF
TGTGCCAGCAGTTTACGGGGACAGGCCTATAATTCACCCCTCCACTTT
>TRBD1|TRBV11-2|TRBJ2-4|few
CASSLRQGGNIQYF
TGTGCCAGCAGCTTGAGACAGGGTGGGAACATTCAGTACTTC
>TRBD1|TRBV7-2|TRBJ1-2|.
CASSPRTGDYGYTF
TGTGCCAGCAGCCCCCGGACAGGGGACTATGGCTACACCTTC
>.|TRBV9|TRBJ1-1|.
CASSAWDTNTEAFF
TGTGCCAGCAGCGCCTGGGACACGAACACTGAAGCTTTCTTT
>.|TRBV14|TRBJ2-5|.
CASSQDRGALQETQYF
TGTGCCAGCAGCCAAGACCGGGGGGCCCTCCAAGAGACCCAGTACTTC
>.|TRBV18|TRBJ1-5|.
CASSRQGSNQPQHF
TGTGCCAGCTCACGGCAGGGCAGCAATCAGCCCCAGCATTTT
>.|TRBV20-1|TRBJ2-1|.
CSFSGHNEQFF
TGCAGCTTTAGCGGTCACAATGAGCAGTTCTTC
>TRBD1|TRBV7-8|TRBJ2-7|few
CASSLSGTGYEQYF
TGTGCCAGCAGCTTATCTGGGACAGGCTACGAGCAGTACTTC
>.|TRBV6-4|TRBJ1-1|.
CASSVQTESEAFF
TGTGCCAGCAGTGTCCAAACGGAGTCTGAAGCTTTCTTT
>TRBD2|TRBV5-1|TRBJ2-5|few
CASSPLAGAQETQYF
TGCGCCAGCAGCCCACTAGCGGGGGCTCAAGAGACCCAGTACTTC
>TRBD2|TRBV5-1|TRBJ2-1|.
CASSPGGPWANEQFF
TGCGCCAGCAGCCCGGGGGGACCCTGGGCCAATGAGCAGTTCTTC
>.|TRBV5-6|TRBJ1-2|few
CASSLQSGHHTF
TGTGCCAGCAGCCTGCAGTCAGGGCACCACACCTTC
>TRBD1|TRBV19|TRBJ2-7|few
CASSSAGGYEQYF
TGTGCCAGTAGTTCGGCAGGGGGCTACGAGCAGTACTTC
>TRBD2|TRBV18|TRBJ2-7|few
CASSPRTSGDYEQYF
TGTGCCAGCTCACCAAGGACTAGCGGGGACTACGAGCAGTACTTC
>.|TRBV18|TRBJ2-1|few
CASSPLAGQRYNEQFF
TGTGCCAGCTCACCCCTCGCTGGACAGAGATACAATGAGCAGTTCTTC
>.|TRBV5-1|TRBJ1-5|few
CASSLRQGIQPQHF
TGCGCCAGCAGCTTGAGGCAGGGGATTCAGCCCCAGCATTTT
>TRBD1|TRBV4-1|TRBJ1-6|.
CASSQAPLGQGSSPLHF
TGCGCCAGCAGCCAAGCGCCCCTGGGACAGGGGAGTTCACCCCTCCACTTT
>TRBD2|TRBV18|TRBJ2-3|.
CASSPRTSGAADTQYF
TGTGCCAGCTCACCGAGAACTAGCGGGGCCGCAGATACGCAGTATTTT
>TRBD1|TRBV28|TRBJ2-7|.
CASSGTGRYEQYF
TGTGCCAGCTCCGGGACAGGGCGGTACGAGCAGTACTTC
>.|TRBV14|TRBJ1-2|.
CASSQGRYGYTF
TGTGCCAGCAGCCAAGGCAGATATGGCTACACCTTC
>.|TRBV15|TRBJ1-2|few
CATSGRGGNYGYTF
TGTGCCACCAGCGGTCGGGGGGGTAACTATGGCTACACCTTC
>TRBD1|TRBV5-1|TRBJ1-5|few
CASSTGQFDQPQHF
TGCGCCAGCAGCACGGGACAGTTTGATCAGCCCCAGCATTTT